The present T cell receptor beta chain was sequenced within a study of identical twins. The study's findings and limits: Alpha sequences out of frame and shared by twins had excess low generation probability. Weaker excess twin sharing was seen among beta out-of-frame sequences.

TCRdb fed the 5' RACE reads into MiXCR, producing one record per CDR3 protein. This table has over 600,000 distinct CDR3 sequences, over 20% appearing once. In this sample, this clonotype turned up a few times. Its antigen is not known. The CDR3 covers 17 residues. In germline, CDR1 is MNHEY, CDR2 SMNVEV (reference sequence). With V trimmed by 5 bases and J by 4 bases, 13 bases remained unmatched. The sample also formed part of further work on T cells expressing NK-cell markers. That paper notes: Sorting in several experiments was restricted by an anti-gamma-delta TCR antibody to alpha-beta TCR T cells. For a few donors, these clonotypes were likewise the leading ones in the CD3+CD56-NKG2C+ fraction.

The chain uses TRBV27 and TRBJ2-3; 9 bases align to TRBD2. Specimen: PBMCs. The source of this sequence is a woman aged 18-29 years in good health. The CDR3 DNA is TGTGCCAGCAGTCCGATCTTTAGCGGGAGTGACGCAGATACGCAGTATTTT. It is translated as CASSPIFSGSDADTQYF.